A selection of T cell receptor beta chains follows, all from one sample in a study of blood T cell repertoires in COVID-19. The method was immunoSEQ multiplex PCR; TCRdb's version includes in-frame clones alone and lacks a portion of them. Here the sample spans hundreds of thousands of clones, 86% being singletons. Specimen: peripheral blood. These receptors came from a woman aged 25-40 years with active or convalescent COVID-19. CDR3s include the opening cysteine and the closing phenylalanine or tryptophan. The D gene is left open where the match is weak. The size entry is marked missing in some rows and otherwise reads once, few, many or a size class.

TRBJ2-7 | - | TRBV18 | TRBD1 | TGTGCCAGCTCACAAGCCCAATTAGGGACAGGGGCCTACGAGCAGTACTTC | CASSQAQLGTGAYEQYF
TRBJ1-4 | - | TRBV19 | - | TGTGCCAGCTTAAGGGGTGAAAAACTGTTTTTT | CASLRGEKLFF
TRBJ2-7 | - | TRBV11-2 | - | TGTGCCAGCACCTCAAACCCAGGCAGCACCTACGAGCAGTACTTC | CASTSNPGSTYEQYF
TRBJ1-2 | - | TRBV28 | TRBD1 | TGTGCCAGCAGTTCGGCAATTTCGGACAGGCCACTCTATGGCTACACCTTC | CASSSAISDRPLYGYTF
TRBJ2-7 | - | TRBV6-4 | - | TGTGCCAGCAGTGCTCAGGGTAACGAGCAGTACTTC | CASSAQGNEQYF
TRBJ2-1 | - | TRBV14 | TRBD2 | TGTGCCAGCAGCCGACGGACTAGCGGGAGGGATGAGCAGTTCTTC | CASSRRTSGRDEQFF
TRBJ1-5 | - | TRBV7-9 | TRBD1 | TGTGCCAGCAGCTTATTTAGTACCGGGACAGGGAGCAATCAGCCCCAGCATTTT | CASSLFSTGTGSNQPQHF
TRBJ2-7 | - | TRBV5-4 | TRBD1 | TGTGCCAGCAGCGCCGACAGGGTGCCATTTAGGGAGCAGTACTTC | CASSADRVPFREQYF
TRBJ2-5 | few | TRBV4-2 | - | TGTGCCAGCAGCCAAGCTTTGTTCGAGATCGCTCAAGAGACCCAGTACTTC | CASSQALFEIAQETQYF
TRBJ1-6 | - | TRBV6-6 | - | TGTGCCAGCAGTTACTCGATCCCCCAGGGAGGGTCACCCCTCCACTTT | CASSYSIPQGGSPLHF
TRBJ2-2 | - | TRBV2 | - | TGTGCCAGCAGGGTCTACTCAGCCGGGATTGGAACCGGGGAGCTGTTTTTT | CASRVYSAGIGTGELFF
TRBJ2-1 | - | TRBV5-4 | - | TGTGCCAGCAGCGTCCAGGGGTTCGAGCAGTTCTTC | CASSVQGFEQFF
TRBJ2-7 | - | TRBV9 | TRBD2 | TGTGCCAGCAGCACCCGACCCGACCGACTAGCCCCATCCCTGAACTTC | CASSTRPDRLAPSLNF
TRBJ1-1 | few | TRBV29-1 | TRBD1 | TGCAGCGCGTACAGGGGTTCGGTGACTGAAGCTTTCTTT | CSAYRGSVTEAFF
TRBJ1-1 | - | TRBV3-1/TRBV3-2 | - | TGTGCCAGCAGCCCCCGTAGAGGGATTAGTTGGGACACTGAAGCTTTCTTT | CASSPRRGISWDTEAFF
TRBJ2-2 | - | TRBV10-1 | - | TGCGCCAGCAGTAGAGGGACTGGGGAGCTGTTTTTT | CASSRGTGELFF
TRBJ2-2 | - | TRBV11-3 | - | TGTGCCAGCAGCTTAAGGGGAGGCGACACCGGGGAGCTGTTTTTT | CASSLRGGDTGELFF
TRBJ1-5 | - | TRBV19 | TRBD1 | TGTGCCAGTAGCATGGGACAGGGCAATCAGCCCCAGCATTTT | CASSMGQGNQPQHF
TRBJ1-1 | - | TRBV18 | - | TGTGCCAGCTCACCACCCCGAGATGAATATGGGGCATCAAGGGCTGAAGCTTTCTTT | CASSPPRDEYGASRAEAFF
TRBJ1-3 | - | TRBV5-1 | TRBD1 | TGCGCCAGCAGCCCGGGGACAGGCCGAGGAAACACCATATATTTT | CASSPGTGRGNTIYF
TRBJ2-3 | - | TRBV27 | TRBD2 | TGTGCCAGCAGTGTATCCCGTTCTAGCGGGGGGGCCGGAGATACGCAGTATTTT | CASSVSRSSGGAGDTQYF
TRBJ2-1 | few | TRBV25-1 | TRBD1 | TGTGCCAGCACTGGACAGGGAGCCTACAATGAGCAGTTCTTC | CASTGQGAYNEQFF
TRBJ1-2 | - | TRBV28 | TRBD1 | TGTGCCAGCAGGACAGGGACGAACTATGGCTACACCTTC | CASRTGTNYGYTF
TRBJ1-6 | - | TRBV19 | TRBD1 | TGTGCCAGTCAACAGATGGACAGGGGGTATTCACCCCTCCACTTT | CASQQMDRGYSPLHF